A single sample gave rise to the 24 T cell receptor beta chains below, sequenced in a study of shared T cell receptors in the human thymus. Clones were read by immunoSEQ multiplex PCR, and TCRdb kept only the in-frame ones, dropping some. This sample has approximately 730,000 clones, with roughly 85% found just once. The same sample was also used in a study of human thymus T cells.

Sequenced material: thymocytes. Receptors were obtained from a girl under three years old with a congenital heart defect.

The J gene is TRBJ2-7, the V gene TRBV2; D perhaps matches TRBD2 (6 bases). The CDR3 covers 17 residues. V was clipped by 3 bases and J by 2 bases, with 20 bases between them. Germline lookup yields CDR1 SNHLY and CDR2 FYNNEI. The DNA of the CDR3 is TGTGCCAGCAGTGAGAAACCCTTCGGGGACTCAGCCTACGAGCAGTACTTC. Translating gives CASSEKPFGDSAYEQYF.

The chain carries TRBV25-1 and TRBJ1-1, with 7 bases fitting TRBD1. V was clipped by 9 bases and J by 5 bases; unmatched bases: 6. CDR1 and CDR2 from the germline V gene are MGHDK and SYGVNS. This CDR3 region has 12 residues. In nucleotides, the CDR3 is TGTGCCAGTCGGAGGGGGCAGACTGAAGCTTTCTTT. Amino acid sequence: CASRRGQTEAFF.

The rearrangement links TRBV4-1 to TRBJ2-7, with no clear D. The V end was cut by 1 base, the J end by 3 bases, with 16 bases between. The germline V gene has CDR1 MGHRA and CDR2 YSYEKL. The CDR3 loop spans 16 amino acids. CDR3 region: CASSQGFSPKLYEQYF. CDR3 in DNA: TGCGCCAGCAGCCAAGGGTTCTCGCCGAAACTCTACGAGCAGTACTTC.

This rearrangement joins TRBV4-1 to TRBJ2-1; 11 bases map to TRBD1. Germline V lookup: CDR1 MGHRA, CDR2 YSYEKL. Trimming took 4 bases from V and 4 from J; bases not matched to a gene: 9. CDR3 length equals 17 residues. DNA of the CDR3: TGCGCCAGCAGCCCGAATAACGGGACAGGGGGTTACAATGAGCAGTTCTTC. This sequence encodes CASSPNNGTGGYNEQFF.

This clone turned up a few times. J is TRBJ1-1 and V is TRBV11-2, with D unclear. Trimming took 2 bases from V and 3 from J, leaving 4 bases between them. The CDR3 is 12 residues long. The V gene's germline CDR1 is SGHAT and CDR2 FQNNGV. CDR3 sequence (DNA): TGTGCCAGCAGCTTACGTGACACTGAAGCTTTCTTT. This translates into CASSLRDTEAFF.

The chain combines TRBV27 with TRBJ1-1; no clear D gene. This CDR3 is built from 13 residues. The germline V gene encodes CDR1 MNHEY and CDR2 SMNVEV (reference sequence). Trimming pared 2 bases from V and 2 bases from J, leaving 6 bases between. The DNA for the CDR3 is TGTGCCAGCAGTTTAGTGGCCAACACTGAAGCTTTCTTT. Translated: CASSLVANTEAFF.

J is TRBJ2-7 and V is TRBV29-1; 9 bases align to TRBD1. V lost 2 bases and J lost 5; bases outside the gene matches: 10. Germline CDR1 is SQVTM and CDR2 is ANQGSEA. The CDR3 has 15 amino acids. The CDR3 spells CSVEQHWDRVHEQYF. The DNA of the CDR3 is TGCAGCGTTGAACAACATTGGGACAGGGTACACGAGCAGTACTTC.

This clone was seen only once. The rearrangement links TRBV7-8 to TRBJ1-5; 8 bases are shared with TRBD1. Germline V gene data show CDR1 as SGHVS and CDR2 as FQNEAQ. The CDR3 is 18 amino acids. V was pared by 0 bases and J by 5 bases, with 12 bases of the junction left unmatched. CDR3 sequence (DNA): TGTGCCAGCAGCTTAGCCGGGACAGGTTTTATCCCCGATCAGCCCCAGCATTTT. It encodes CASSLAGTGFIPDQPQHF. The full variable domain, in which reference TRBV7-8 and TRBJ1-5 provide the parts outside the CDR3, is GAGVSQSPRYKVAKRGQDVALRCDPISGHVSLFWYQQALGQGPEFLTYFQNEAQLDKSGLPSDRFFAERPEGSVSTLKIQRTQQEDSAVYLCASSLAGTGFIPDQPQHFGDGTRLSIL.

The V gene is TRBV6-1, the J gene TRBJ1-2, with TRBD1 matching 7 bases. The V and J ends lost 9 bases and 4 bases, in that order; junction bases with no gene match: 14. Germline loops: CDR1 MNHNS, CDR2 SASEGT. The CDR3 sequence is 15 residues long. CDR3: CASSTGPSYGYGYTF. The CDR3 coding sequence is TGTGCCAGTTCGACAGGGCCCTCCTATGGCTATGGCTACACCTTC.

This clone has just one count. The V call is TRBV2, the J call TRBJ2-2; no definite D call. Germline V lookup: CDR1 SNHLY, CDR2 FYNNEI. V dropped 6 bases and J dropped 5 bases, with 10 bases sitting between them. The CDR3 is made up of 13 amino acids. CDR3 loop: CASSDKRTGELFF. CDR3 nucleotide sequence: TGTGCCAGCAGCGACAAAAGAACCGGGGAGCTGTTTTTT. The whole variable domain, remainder taken from reference TRBV2 and TRBJ2-2, is EPEVTQTPSHQVTQMGQEVILRCVPISNHLYFYWYRQILGQKVEFLVSFYNNEISEKSEIFDDQFSVERPDGSNFTLKIRSTKLEDSAMYFCASSDKRTGELFFGEGSRLTVL.

The chain recombines TRBV2 with TRBJ2-5, with 8 bases aligning to TRBD2. The CDR3 is 14 residues long. Germline values: CDR1 SNHLY, CDR2 FYNNEI. V lost 6 bases to trimming and J lost 5 bases; unmatched junction nucleotides: 8. The chain's CDR3 is CASRSGTSAETQYF. CDR3 DNA: TGTGCCAGCAGATCCGGGACTAGTGCGGAGACCCAGTACTTC.

This clone occurred a few times. The chain is built from TRBV6-4 and TRBJ1-1; D not certain. Trimming removed 0 bases from V and 4 bases from J, with 6 bases in between. CDR1 MRHNA and CDR2 SNTAGT come from the germline V gene. CDR3 length: 13 amino acids. As DNA, the CDR3 is TGTGCCAGCAGTGACTCGTCCGGCACTGAAGCTTTCTTT. It encodes CASSDSSGTEAFF.

The sample holds one count of this clone. The chain joins TRBV11-2 to TRBJ2-1, with D unclear. The V end lost 1 base, the J end lost 2 bases, and 3 bases lay between the germline ends. Germline CDR1 and CDR2: SGHAT and FQNNGV. The CDR3 spans 13 residues. The CDR3 region is CASSLAAYNEQFF. The CDR3 bases are TGTGCCAGCAGCTTAGCGGCCTACAATGAGCAGTTCTTC.

V and J are TRBV6-5 and TRBJ1-1, with 7 positions matching TRBD1. This CDR3 region has 13 residues. V lost 7 bases and J lost 6; bases outside the gene matches: 8. CDR1 is MNHEY, CDR2 SVGAGI, per germline. For the CDR3, the DNA is TGTGCCAGCATACCCAGGGGGAAAGCTGAAGCTTTCTTT. Translated: CASIPRGKAEAFF.

The genes are TRBV7-8 and TRBJ2-5, with TRBD2 as a possible D gene (5 bases). The closer fit of TRBJ2-7 to the DNA end suggests the J call may be wrong. This CDR3 contains 14 residues. Per the germline V gene, CDR1 is SGHVS and CDR2 is FQNEAQ. CDR3 nucleotide sequence: TGTGCCAGCAGCTTAGGAGCGGCCGGAAACGAGCAGTACTTC. Amino acids: CASSLGAAGNEQYF.

The chain is built from TRBV2 and TRBJ1-2; 7 bases map to TRBD1. This CDR3 spans 15 amino acids. V was pared by 2 bases and J by 6 bases, with 9 bases of the junction left unmatched. Germline V gives CDR1 SNHLY, CDR2 FYNNEI. The CDR3 sequence is CASSERQGPPDGYTF. The CDR3 coding sequence is TGTGCCAGCAGTGAACGACAGGGTCCGCCCGATGGCTACACCTTC.

This clone was observed a few times. The rearrangement links TRBV5-1 to TRBJ2-3; D is perhaps TRBD2 (6 bases). CDR1 SGHRS and CDR2 YFSETQ come from the germline V gene. Trimming took 0 bases from V and 2 from J, leaving 13 bases between them. The CDR3 runs 16 residues. The CDR3, as DNA: TGCGCCAGCAGCTTGGTAGGACGGGGGAACACAGATACGCAGTATTTT. This sequence encodes CASSLVGRGNTDTQYF. The whole variable domain, filled in from reference TRBV5-1 and TRBJ2-3, reads KAGVTQTPRYLIKTRGQQVTLSCSPISGHRSVSWYQQTPGQGLQFLFEYFSETQRNKGNFPGRFSGRQFSNSRSEMNVSTLELGDSALYLCASSLVGRGNTDTQYFGPGTRLTVL.

This chain connects TRBV15 to TRBJ2-5, with 9 bases aligning to TRBD1. Germline V gives CDR1 LNHNV, CDR2 YYDKDF (reference sequence). Trimming removed 0 bases from V and 4 bases from J; junction bases left unmatched: 15. The length of the CDR3 is 19 residues. CDR3 DNA sequence: TGTGCCACCAGCAGAGATCGGGGACAGGGATGGATAGAGCGAGAGACCCAGTACTTC. Residues: CATSRDRGQGWIERETQYF.

The V call is TRBV5-1, the J call TRBJ1-1; maybe TRBD1 (5 bases). Germline V gene lookup returns CDR1 SGHRS and CDR2 YFSETQ. V was trimmed by 6 bases and J by 1 base, leaving 10 bases between them. This CDR3 is 13 amino acids long. In DNA form, the CDR3 reads TGCGCCAGCATGGTGGGGCGGAACACTGAAGCTTTCTTT. This gives the protein CASMVGRNTEAFF.

The table lists this clone with a few counts. V and J are TRBV30 and TRBJ2-2; D ambiguous. Trimming took 0 bases from V and 8 from J, leaving 16 bases between them. Per germline, CDR1 GTSNPN and CDR2 SVGIG (reference sequence). This CDR3 region has 15 residues. The CDR3 nucleotides are TGTGCCTGGAGTGTACGTGAACAAATGCCGGGGGAGCTGTTTTTT. This gives the protein CAWSVREQMPGELFF.

The chain joins TRBV6-1 to TRBJ2-3; D gene unclear. The CDR3 contains 15 residues. V was clipped by 0 bases and J by 2 bases, with 9 bases between them. Germline assignment: CDR1 MNHNS and CDR2 SASEGT. The CDR3 coding sequence is TGTGCCAGCAGTGAAGCGTGTGAGATCACAGATACGCAGTATTTT. This codes for CASSEACEITDTQYF.

The chain recombines TRBV4-1 with TRBJ2-7; D perhaps matches TRBD1 (5 bases). Germline V gene data show CDR1 as MGHRA and CDR2 as YSYEKL. The CDR3 totals 15 residues. Trimming left V 7 bases short and J 3 bases short, with 19 bases between. CDR3 residues: CASTTTESGYYEQYF. The CDR3, as DNA: TGCGCCAGCACCACAACCGAGTCAGGGTACTACGAGCAGTACTTC.

The chain uses TRBV5-1 and TRBJ1-2; 8 positions match TRBD1. This CDR3 spans 15 amino acids. Germline trimming cut 3 bases from V and 2 bases from J; bases unmatched to any gene: 6. Germline V gene sequence: CDR1 SGHRS, CDR2 YFSETQ. Written as DNA, the CDR3 is TGCGCCAGCAGCTCACCTGGACAGGGAAACTATGGCTACACCTTC. This sequence encodes CASSSPGQGNYGYTF.

This chain links TRBV9 with TRBJ2-1, with 12 bases lining up with TRBD2. The V and J ends lost 0 bases and 1 base, in that order; junction bases with no gene match: 8. Looked up from germline, CDR1 is SGDLS and CDR2 is YYNGEE. The CDR3 runs to 19 residues. This CDR3 is CASSVAVLAGGMSYNEQFF. The DNA of the CDR3 is TGTGCCAGCAGCGTAGCTGTGCTAGCGGGGGGGATGTCCTACAATGAGCAGTTCTTC.